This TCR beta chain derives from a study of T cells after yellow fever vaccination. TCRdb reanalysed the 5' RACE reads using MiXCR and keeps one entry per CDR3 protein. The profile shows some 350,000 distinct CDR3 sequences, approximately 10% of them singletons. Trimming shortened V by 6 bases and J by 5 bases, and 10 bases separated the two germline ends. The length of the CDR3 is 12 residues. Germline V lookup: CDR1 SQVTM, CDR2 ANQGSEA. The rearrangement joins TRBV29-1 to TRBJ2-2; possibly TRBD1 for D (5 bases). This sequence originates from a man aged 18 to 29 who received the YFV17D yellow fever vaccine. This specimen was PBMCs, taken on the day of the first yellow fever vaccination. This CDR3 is CSVGRGTGELFF. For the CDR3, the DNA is TGCAGCGTCGGAAGGGGAACCGGGGAGCTGTTTTTT.